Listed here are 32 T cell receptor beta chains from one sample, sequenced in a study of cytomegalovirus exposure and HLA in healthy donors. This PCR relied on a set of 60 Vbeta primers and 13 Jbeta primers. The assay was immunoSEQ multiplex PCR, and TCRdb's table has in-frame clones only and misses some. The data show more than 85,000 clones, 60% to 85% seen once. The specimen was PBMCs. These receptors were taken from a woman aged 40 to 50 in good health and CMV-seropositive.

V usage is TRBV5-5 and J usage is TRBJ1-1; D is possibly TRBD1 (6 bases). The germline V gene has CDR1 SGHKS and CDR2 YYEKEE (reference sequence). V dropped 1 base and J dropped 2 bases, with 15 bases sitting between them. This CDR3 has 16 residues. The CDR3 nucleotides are TGTGCCAGCAGCTTGATTAGACCCAGGGGAAACACTGAAGCTTTCTTT. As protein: CASSLIRPRGNTEAFF.

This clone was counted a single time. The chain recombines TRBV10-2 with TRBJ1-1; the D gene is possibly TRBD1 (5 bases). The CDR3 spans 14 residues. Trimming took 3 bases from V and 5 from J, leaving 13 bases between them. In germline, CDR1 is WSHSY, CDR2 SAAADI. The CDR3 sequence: CASSDYSGHTEAFF. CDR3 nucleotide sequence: TGCGCCAGCAGTGACTACTCAGGGCATACTGAAGCTTTCTTT.

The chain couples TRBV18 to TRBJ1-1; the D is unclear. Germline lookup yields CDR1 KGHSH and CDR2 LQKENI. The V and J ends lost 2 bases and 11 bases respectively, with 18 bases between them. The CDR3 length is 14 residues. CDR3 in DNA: TGTGCCAGCTCACCATTGGAAAGGACCCGAGGGGCTTTCTTT. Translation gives CASSPLERTRGAFF. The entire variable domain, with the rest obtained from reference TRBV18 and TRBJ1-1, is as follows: NAGVMQNPRHLVRRRGQEARLRCSPMKGHSHVYWYRQLPEEGLKFMVYLQKENIIDESGMPKERFSAEFPKEGPSILRIQQVVRGDSAAYFCASSPLERTRGAFFGQGTRLTVV.

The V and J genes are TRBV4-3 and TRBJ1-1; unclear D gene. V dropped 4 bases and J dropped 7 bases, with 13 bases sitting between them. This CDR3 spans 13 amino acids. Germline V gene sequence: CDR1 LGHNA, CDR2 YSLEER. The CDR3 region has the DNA TGCGCCAGCAGCCGCGGTGGACTGCGTGAAGCTTTCTTT. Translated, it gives CASSRGGLREAFF.

CDR3 nucleotide sequence: TGTGCCAGCAGCTTACAAGAGGCGGATACGCAGTATTTT. Translating it yields CASSLQEADTQYF. The chain carries TRBV7-2 and TRBJ2-3, with no clear D. This CDR3 is built from 13 residues. Germline CDR1 reads SGHTA; CDR2 reads FQGNSA. V gave up 2 bases and J gave up 6 bases, with 9 bases separating them.

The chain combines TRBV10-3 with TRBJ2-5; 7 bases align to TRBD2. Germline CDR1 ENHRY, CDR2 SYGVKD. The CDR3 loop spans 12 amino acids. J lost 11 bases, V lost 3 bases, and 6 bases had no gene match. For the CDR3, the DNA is TGTGCCATCAGTGAACCCGGGAGGATACAGTACTTC. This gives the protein CAISEPGRIQYF.

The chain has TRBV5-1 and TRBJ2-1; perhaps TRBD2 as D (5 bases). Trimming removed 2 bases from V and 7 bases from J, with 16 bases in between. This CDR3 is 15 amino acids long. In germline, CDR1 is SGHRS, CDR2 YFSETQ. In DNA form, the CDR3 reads TGCGCCAGCAGCTTAGAGGGCGGGTACCAGAATGAGCAGTTCTTC. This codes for CASSLEGGYQNEQFF.

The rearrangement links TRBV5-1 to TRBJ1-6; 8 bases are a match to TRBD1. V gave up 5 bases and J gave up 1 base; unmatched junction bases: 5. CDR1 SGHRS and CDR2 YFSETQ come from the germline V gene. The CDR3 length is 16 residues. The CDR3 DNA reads TGCGCCAGCAGAGGCCAGGGGGCATCCTATAATTCACCCCTCCACTTT. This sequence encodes CASRGQGASYNSPLHF.

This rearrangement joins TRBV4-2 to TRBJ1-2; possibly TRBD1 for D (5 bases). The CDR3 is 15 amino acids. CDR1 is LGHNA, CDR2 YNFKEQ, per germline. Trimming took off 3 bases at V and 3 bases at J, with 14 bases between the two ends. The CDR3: CASSHTGGSHYGYTF. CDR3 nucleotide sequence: TGTGCCAGCAGCCACACGGGGGGTAGTCACTATGGCTACACCTTC.

CDR3: CASSLTWTFEETQYF. Written as DNA, the CDR3 is TGTGCCAGTAGTTTGACGTGGACTTTTGAGGAGACCCAGTACTTC. The chain carries TRBV19 and TRBJ2-5; possible D gene TRBD2, 5 bases. Germline V gene sequence: CDR1 LNHDA, CDR2 SQIVND (reference sequence). Trimming stripped 5 bases from V and 5 bases from J, with 18 bases between. The CDR3 runs to 15 residues.

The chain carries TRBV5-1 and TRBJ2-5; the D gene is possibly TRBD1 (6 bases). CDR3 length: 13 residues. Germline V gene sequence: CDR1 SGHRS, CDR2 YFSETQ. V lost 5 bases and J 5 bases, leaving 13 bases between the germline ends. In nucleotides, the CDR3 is TGCGCCAGCAGGACAGGCTCGGGCGAGACCCAGTACTTC. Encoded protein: CASRTGSGETQYF.

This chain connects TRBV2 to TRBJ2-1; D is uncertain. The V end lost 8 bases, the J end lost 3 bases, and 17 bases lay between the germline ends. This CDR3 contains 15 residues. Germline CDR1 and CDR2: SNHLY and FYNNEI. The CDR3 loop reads CASHARTEVYNEQFF. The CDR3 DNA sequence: TGTGCCAGCCACGCCCGAACCGAGGTCTACAATGAGCAGTTCTTC.

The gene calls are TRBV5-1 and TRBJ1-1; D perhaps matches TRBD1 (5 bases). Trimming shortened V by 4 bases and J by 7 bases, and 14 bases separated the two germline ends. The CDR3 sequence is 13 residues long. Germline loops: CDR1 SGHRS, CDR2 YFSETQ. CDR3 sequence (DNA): TGCGCCAGCAGCACCTCGACTAGGGGTGAAGCTTTCTTT. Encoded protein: CASSTSTRGEAFF.

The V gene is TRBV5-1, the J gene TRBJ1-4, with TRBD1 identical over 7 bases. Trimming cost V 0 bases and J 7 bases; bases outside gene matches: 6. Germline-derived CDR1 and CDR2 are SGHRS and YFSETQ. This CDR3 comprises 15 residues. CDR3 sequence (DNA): TGCGCCAGCAGCTTGGTAGGGGACAGCTTTGAAAAACTGTTTTTT. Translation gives CASSLVGDSFEKLFF.

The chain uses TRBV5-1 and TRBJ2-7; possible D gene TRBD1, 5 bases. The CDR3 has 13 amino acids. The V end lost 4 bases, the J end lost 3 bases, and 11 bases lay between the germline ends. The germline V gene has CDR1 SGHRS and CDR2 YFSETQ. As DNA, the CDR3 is TGCGCCAGCAGCCCACGGACACACTACGAGCAGTACTTC. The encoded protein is CASSPRTHYEQYF.

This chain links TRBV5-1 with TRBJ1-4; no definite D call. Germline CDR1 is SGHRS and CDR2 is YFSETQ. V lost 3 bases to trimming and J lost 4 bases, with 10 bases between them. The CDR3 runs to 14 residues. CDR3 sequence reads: CASSSGSFNEKLFF. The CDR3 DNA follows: TGCGCCAGCAGCTCAGGCAGCTTTAATGAAAAACTGTTTTTT.

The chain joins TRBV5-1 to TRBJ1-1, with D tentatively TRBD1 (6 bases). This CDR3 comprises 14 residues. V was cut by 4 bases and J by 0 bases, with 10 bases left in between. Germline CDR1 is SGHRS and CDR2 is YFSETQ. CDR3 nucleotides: TGCGCCAGCAGCCCAGACAGGATGAACACTGAAGCTTTCTTT. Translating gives CASSPDRMNTEAFF.

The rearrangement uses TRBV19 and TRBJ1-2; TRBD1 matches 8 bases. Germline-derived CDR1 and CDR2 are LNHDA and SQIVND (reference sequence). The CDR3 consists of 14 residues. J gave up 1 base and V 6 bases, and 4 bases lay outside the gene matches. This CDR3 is CASSSTGDNYGYTF. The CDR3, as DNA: TGTGCCAGTAGCTCGACAGGGGATAACTATGGCTACACCTTC.

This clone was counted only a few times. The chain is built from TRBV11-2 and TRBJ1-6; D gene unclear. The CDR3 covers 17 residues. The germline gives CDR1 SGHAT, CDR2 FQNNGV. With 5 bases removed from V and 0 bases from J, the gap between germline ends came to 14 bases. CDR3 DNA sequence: TGTGCCAGCAGCGAAAACCCACAGAGCTCCTATAATTCACCCCTCCACTTT. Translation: CASSENPQSSYNSPLHF.

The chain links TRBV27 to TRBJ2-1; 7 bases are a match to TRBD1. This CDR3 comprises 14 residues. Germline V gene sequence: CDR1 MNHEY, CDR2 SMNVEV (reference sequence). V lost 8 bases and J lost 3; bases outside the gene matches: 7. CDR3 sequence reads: CASALGGGYNEQFF. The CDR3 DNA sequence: TGTGCCAGCGCTTTAGGGGGCGGCTACAATGAGCAGTTCTTC.

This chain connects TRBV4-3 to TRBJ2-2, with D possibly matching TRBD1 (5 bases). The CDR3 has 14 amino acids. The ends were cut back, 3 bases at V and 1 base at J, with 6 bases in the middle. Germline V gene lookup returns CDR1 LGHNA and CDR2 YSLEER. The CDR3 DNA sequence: TGCGCCAGCAGCCAGACAGAGAACACCGGGGAGCTGTTTTTT. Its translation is CASSQTENTGELFF.

The CDR3 sequence: CASSFLSSGNTIYF. CDR3 coding DNA: TGTGCCAGCAGTTTCTTGAGCTCTGGAAACACCATATATTTT. The chain uses TRBV28 and TRBJ1-3; D unresolved. The CDR3 has 14 amino acids. Germline CDR1 is MDHEN and CDR2 is SYDVKM. V was clipped by 3 bases and J by 0 bases, with 6 bases between them.

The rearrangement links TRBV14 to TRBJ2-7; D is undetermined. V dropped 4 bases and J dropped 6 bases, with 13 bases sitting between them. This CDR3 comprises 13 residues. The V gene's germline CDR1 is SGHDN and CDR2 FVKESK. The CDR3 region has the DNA TGTGCCAGCAGCCTAAGTTTGTTCGGCGAGCAGTACTTC. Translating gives CASSLSLFGEQYF. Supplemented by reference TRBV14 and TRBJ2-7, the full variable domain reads EAGVTQFPSHSVIEKGQTVTLRCDPISGHDNLYWYRRVMGKEIKFLLHFVKESKQDESGMPNNRFLAERTGGTYSTLKVQPAELEDSGVYFCASSLSLFGEQYFGPGTRLTVT.

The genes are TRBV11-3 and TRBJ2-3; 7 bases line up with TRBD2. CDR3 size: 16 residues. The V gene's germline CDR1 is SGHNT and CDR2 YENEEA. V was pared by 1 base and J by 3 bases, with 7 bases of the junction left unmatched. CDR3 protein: CASSLGFWGGTDTQYF. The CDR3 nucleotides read TGTGCCAGCAGCTTAGGGTTTTGGGGGGGGACAGATACGCAGTATTTT.

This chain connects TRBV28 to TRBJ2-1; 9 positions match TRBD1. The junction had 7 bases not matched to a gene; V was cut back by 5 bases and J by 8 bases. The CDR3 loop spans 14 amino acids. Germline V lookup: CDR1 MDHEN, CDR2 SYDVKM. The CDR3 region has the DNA TGTGCCAGCAGTCCCGGGACAGGGCCCGATGAGCAGTTCTTC. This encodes CASSPGTGPDEQFF.

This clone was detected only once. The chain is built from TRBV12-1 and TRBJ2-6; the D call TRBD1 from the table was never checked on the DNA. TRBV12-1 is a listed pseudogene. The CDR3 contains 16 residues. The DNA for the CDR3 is TGTGCCAGCAGCTTTGTAGGCAGGGCTGGGGCCAACGTCCTGACTTTC. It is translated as CASSFVGRAGANVLTF.

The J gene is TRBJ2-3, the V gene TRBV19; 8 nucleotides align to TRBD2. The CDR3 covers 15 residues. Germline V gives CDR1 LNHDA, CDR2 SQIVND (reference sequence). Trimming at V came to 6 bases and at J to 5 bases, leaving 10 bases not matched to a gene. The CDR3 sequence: CASRDPGLGVDTQYF. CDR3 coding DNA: TGTGCCAGTAGGGACCCGGGACTAGGGGTAGATACGCAGTATTTT.

The CDR3 spells CASSSRGGLGSGNTIYF. The CDR3 nucleotides read TGTGCCAGCAGCTCCCGAGGAGGGCTTGGCTCTGGAAACACCATATATTTT. The chain joins TRBV7-9 to TRBJ1-3; D is uncertain. This CDR3 has 17 residues. Germline CDR1 SEHNR, CDR2 FQNEAQ (reference sequence). V shed 4 bases and J shed 0 bases, with 16 bases lying between them.

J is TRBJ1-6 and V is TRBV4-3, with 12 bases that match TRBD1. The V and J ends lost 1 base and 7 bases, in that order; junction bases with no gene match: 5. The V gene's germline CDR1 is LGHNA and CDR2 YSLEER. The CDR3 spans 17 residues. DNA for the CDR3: TGCGCCAGCAGCCAAGTAGGGACAGGGGGCAGAAATTCACCCCTCCACTTT. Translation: CASSQVGTGGRNSPLHF.

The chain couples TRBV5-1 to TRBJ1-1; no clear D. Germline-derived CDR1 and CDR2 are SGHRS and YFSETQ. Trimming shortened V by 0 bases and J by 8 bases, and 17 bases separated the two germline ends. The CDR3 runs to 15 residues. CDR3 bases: TGCGCCAGCAGCTTGGTTTTGGGTCGGGAGGGCGAAGCTTTCTTT. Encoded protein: CASSLVLGREGEAFF. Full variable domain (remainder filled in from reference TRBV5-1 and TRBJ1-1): KAGVTQTPRYLIKTRGQQVTLSCSPISGHRSVSWYQQTPGQGLQFLFEYFSETQRNKGNFPGRFSGRQFSNSRSEMNVSTLELGDSALYLCASSLVLGREGEAFFGQGTRLTVV.

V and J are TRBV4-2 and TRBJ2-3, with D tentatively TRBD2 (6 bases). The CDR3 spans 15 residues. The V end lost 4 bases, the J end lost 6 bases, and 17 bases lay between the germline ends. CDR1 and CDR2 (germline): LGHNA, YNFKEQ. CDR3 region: CASSPRDWRSDTQYF. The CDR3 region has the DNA TGTGCCAGCAGCCCCAGGGACTGGCGCAGCGATACGCAGTATTTT.

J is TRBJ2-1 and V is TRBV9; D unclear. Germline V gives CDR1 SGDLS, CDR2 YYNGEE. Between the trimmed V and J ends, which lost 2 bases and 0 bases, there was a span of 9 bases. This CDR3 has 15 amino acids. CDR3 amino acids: CASSVSYNSYNEQFF. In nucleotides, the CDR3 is TGTGCCAGCAGCGTTTCTTACAACTCCTACAATGAGCAGTTCTTC.